This passage covers 31 T cell receptor beta chains from one sample sequenced in a study of blood T cell repertoires in COVID-19. Sequenced by immunoSEQ multiplex PCR; TCRdb stores in-frame clones only, minus some. The data contain about 260,000 clones, 85% to 90% of them singletons. Sequencing used peripheral blood. Source of these receptors: a woman aged 35 to 49 who had recovered from COVID-19.

In this sample, this clone turned up once. This chain joins TRBV5-4 and TRBJ1-1, with 9 positions matching TRBD1. Germline loops: CDR1 SGHNT, CDR2 YYREEE (reference sequence). The CDR3 runs 13 residues. V dropped 10 bases and J dropped 3; count of bases not matched to a gene: 7. CDR3: CAGSRTGDTEAFF. The CDR3 coding sequence is TGTGCCGGATCGAGGACAGGGGACACTGAAGCTTTCTTT.

V and J are TRBV19 and TRBJ1-5; D is possibly TRBD1 (6 bases). The CDR3 runs to 14 residues. The germline V and J ends were trimmed by 6 bases and 3 bases, with 12 bases remaining between them. The germline V gene has CDR1 LNHDA and CDR2 SQIVND (reference sequence). In DNA, the CDR3 is TGTGCCAGTAGCCACAGGGATTACAATCAGCCCCAGCATTTT. It is translated as CASSHRDYNQPQHF.

The chain combines TRBV28 with TRBJ2-3; D is unclear. This CDR3 contains 16 residues. CDR1 MDHEN and CDR2 SYDVKM come from the germline V gene. The V end was cut by 3 bases, the J end by 2 bases, with 15 bases between. CDR3 sequence (DNA): TGTGCCAGCAGTTTTCTGCTGGCCCTTAACACAGATACGCAGTATTTT. This translates into CASSFLLALNTDTQYF.

The chain uses TRBV10-3 and TRBJ2-5, with D possibly matching TRBD2 (6 bases). The V gene's germline CDR1 is ENHRY and CDR2 SYGVKD. This CDR3 has 18 residues. V was trimmed by 4 bases and J by 0 bases, leaving 21 bases between them. The CDR3 DNA reads as TGTGCCATCAGTGGGGGGGATCCTATCGGGGCGTACCAAGAGACCCAGTACTTC. Its protein is CAISGGDPIGAYQETQYF.

This clone was observed a handful of times. The rearrangement joins TRBV5-1 to TRBJ1-3, with 8 bases aligning to TRBD1. V was pared by 4 bases and J by 4 bases, with 7 bases of the junction left unmatched. The CDR3 consists of 15 residues. Germline CDR1 SGHRS, CDR2 YFSETQ. For the CDR3, the DNA is TGCGCCAGCAGCCTCTGGACAGGGACGGGAAACACCATATATTTT. Translated, it gives CASSLWTGTGNTIYF.

The chain links TRBV7-2 to TRBJ2-7; 8 nucleotides line up with TRBD2. This CDR3 is built from 16 residues. Trimming at V came to 2 bases and at J to 0 bases, leaving 6 bases not matched to a gene. Germline CDR1 is SGHTA and CDR2 is FQGNSA. The CDR3, as DNA: TGTGCCAGCAGCTTACGGGGGGGCAGAAGCTCCTACGAGCAGTACTTC. Translating it yields CASSLRGGRSSYEQYF. Using reference TRBV7-2 and TRBJ2-7 for the parts outside the CDR3, the full variable domain is GAGVSQSPSNKVTEKGKDVELRCDPISGHTALYWYRQSLGQGLEFLIYFQGNSAPDKSGLPSDRFSAERTGGSVSTLTIQRTQQEDSAVYLCASSLRGGRSSYEQYFGPGTRLTVT.

The chain is built from TRBV11-3 and TRBJ2-1, with TRBD2 identical over 7 bases. The CDR3 loop spans 14 amino acids. Trimming took 2 bases from V and 8 from J; bases not matched to a gene: 6. Germline CDR1 and CDR2: SGHNT and YENEEA. Written as DNA, the CDR3 is TGTGCCAGCAGCTTACGGGGGACTAACGATGAGCAGTTCTTC. Amino acids: CASSLRGTNDEQFF.

The chain recombines TRBV19 with TRBJ2-2; TRBD2 might be the D (7 bases). This CDR3 spans 17 amino acids. The germline CDR1 and CDR2 sequences are LNHDA and SQIVND (reference sequence). V gave up 6 bases and J gave up 4 bases, with 21 bases separating them. The CDR3 DNA follows: TGTGCCAGTAGACAGGGAGGGGGGCCCGCGGGCACCGGGGAGCTGTTTTTT. Residues: CASRQGGGPAGTGELFF.

The chain couples TRBV6-5 to TRBJ2-7; TRBD1 matches 7 bases. Germline V gene sequence: CDR1 MNHEY, CDR2 SVGAGI. The CDR3 extends over 13 amino acids. V lost 10 bases, J lost 3 bases, and 9 bases stayed unmatched. CDR3 bases: TGTGCCACCTCTCGACAGGGAGTCTACGAGCAGTACTTC. It codes for CATSRQGVYEQYF.

The chain couples TRBV4-1 to TRBJ1-6; 9 nucleotides agree with TRBD1. Germline V CDR1 and CDR2: MGHRA, YSYEKL. The junction had 7 bases not matched to a gene; V was cut back by 5 bases and J by 8 bases. The CDR3 has 15 amino acids. The CDR3 is CASSTRQGGDSPLHF. The CDR3 bases are TGCGCCAGCAGCACCCGACAGGGGGGAGATTCACCCCTCCACTTT.

The gene calls are TRBV11-2 and TRBJ2-3, with a weak D call TRBD1 (6 bases). V gave up 5 bases and J gave up 2 bases, with 14 bases separating them. CDR3 length: 15 residues. Germline V gives CDR1 SGHAT, CDR2 FQNNGV. CDR3 amino acids: CASSSRTDITDTQYF. CDR3 in DNA: TGTGCCAGCAGCAGCCGGACAGATATCACAGATACGCAGTATTTT.

The V and J genes are TRBV9 and TRBJ2-3; D is uncertain. The germline gives CDR1 SGDLS, CDR2 YYNGEE. Trimming stripped 3 bases from V and 0 bases from J, with 8 bases between. CDR3 size: 14 residues. The CDR3, as DNA: TGTGCCAGCAGCGGTGTGACAAGCACAGATACGCAGTATTTT. It codes for CASSGVTSTDTQYF.

As to this clone: The junction departs from the called germline gene at one end, perhaps through a read error. The rearrangement links TRBV19 to TRBJ1-2; no clear D. CDR1 is LNHDA and CDR2 is SQIVND in the germline V gene (reference sequence). This CDR3 is built from 12 residues. The CDR3 sequence is CASSIAYYGYTF. The CDR3 DNA is TGTGCCAGTAGCATAGCCTACTATGGCTACACCTTC.

This clone was seen once. The chain uses TRBV11-2 and TRBJ2-7, with D possibly TRBD1 on 6 matching bases. Germline values: CDR1 SGHAT, CDR2 FQNNGV. V was clipped by 4 bases and J by 4 bases, with 14 bases between them. The CDR3 has 14 amino acids. The DNA of the CDR3 is TGTGCCAGCAGCTCCGGGACACGGGGTTACGAGCAGTACTTC. Translating it yields CASSSGTRGYEQYF. The variable domain in full, completed from reference TRBV11-2 and TRBJ2-7, reads EAGVAQSPRYKIIEKRQSVAFWCNPISGHATLYWYQQILGQGPKLLIQFQNNGVVDDSQLPKDRFSAERLKGVDSTLKIQPAKLEDSAVYLCASSSGTRGYEQYFGPGTRLTVT.

V and J are TRBV6-5 and TRBJ1-6; D is possibly TRBD1 (5 bases). V shed 6 bases and J shed 9 bases, with 18 bases lying between them. The CDR3 covers 15 residues. Germline V gene lookup returns CDR1 MNHEY and CDR2 SVGAGI. Here the CDR3 DNA reads TGTGCCAGCAGCTCCTTCAGCGGGGCGACTTCACCCCTCCACTTT. This encodes CASSSFSGATSPLHF.

V usage is TRBV7-3 and J usage is TRBJ2-7; 7 bases align to TRBD1. Germline V CDR1 and CDR2: SGHTA, FQGTGA. V lost 1 base and J lost 2; bases outside the gene matches: 5. The CDR3 is 15 residues long. The CDR3 loop reads CASSLRGGDAYEQYF. The CDR3 DNA reads TGTGCCAGCAGCTTAAGAGGGGGCGACGCCTACGAGCAGTACTTC.

CDR3 coding DNA: TGTGCCAGCAGCCAAGAGGACCGGACTAGCACAGATACGCAGTATTTT. Encoded protein: CASSQEDRTSTDTQYF. The chain links TRBV4-2 to TRBJ2-3; the D gene is possibly TRBD2 (5 bases). The germline gives CDR1 LGHNA, CDR2 YNFKEQ. Trimming stripped 0 bases from V and 0 bases from J, with 10 bases between. The CDR3 runs to 16 residues.

The gene calls are TRBV30 and TRBJ2-1; D call uncertain. CDR3 length: 11 residues. V gave up 5 bases and J gave up 13 bases, with 15 bases separating them. Germline V gives CDR1 GTSNPN, CDR2 SVGIG (reference sequence). The CDR3 DNA follows: TGTGCCTGGTCCCCGGGTGCCAGACAGTTCTTC. It specifies CAWSPGARQFF. Full variable domain (rest looked up from reference TRBV30 and TRBJ2-1): SQTIHQWPATLVQPVGSPLSLECTVEGTSNPNLYWYRQAAGRGLQLLFYSVGIGQISSEVPQNLSASRPQDRQFILSSKKLLLSDSGFYLCAWSPGARQFFGPGTRLTVL.

This chain uses TRBV7-9 with TRBJ2-5; perhaps TRBD2 as D (5 bases). CDR3 length: 15 residues. Trimming removed 0 bases at V and 3 bases at J, with 11 bases between. The V gene's germline CDR1 is SEHNR and CDR2 FQNEAQ (reference sequence). The CDR3 bases are TGTGCCAGCAGCTTAGCGCGGGTTACAGAAGAGACCCAGTACTTC. This translates into CASSLARVTEETQYF. Complete variable domain (other parts from reference TRBV7-9 and TRBJ2-5): DTGVSQNPRHKITKRGQNVTFRCDPISEHNRLYWYRQTLGQGPEFLTYFQNEAQLEKSRLLSDRFSAERPKGSFSTLEIQRTEQGDSAMYLCASSLARVTEETQYFGPGTRLLVL.

CDR3 sequence: CASSRSMRSYGYTF. The CDR3 coding sequence is TGTGCCAGCAGCCGTTCCATGCGGAGTTATGGCTACACCTTC. The chain joins TRBV6-5 to TRBJ1-2; no clear D gene. Trimming took 6 bases from V and 5 from J, leaving 16 bases between them. The CDR3 sequence is 14 residues long. Germline CDR1 reads MNHEY; CDR2 reads SVGAGI.

The rearrangement uses TRBV7-8 and TRBJ2-7, with TRBD2 matching 7 bases. V was clipped by 0 bases and J by 2 bases; unmatched bases: 7. Germline V lookup: CDR1 SGHVS, CDR2 FQNEAQ. This CDR3 is built from 16 residues. Here the CDR3 reads CASSLAVAGVPYEQYF. The CDR3, as DNA: TGTGCCAGCAGCTTAGCGGTGGCGGGGGTCCCCTACGAGCAGTACTTC.

CDR3 amino acids: CASSLWQQETQYF. In nucleotides, the CDR3 is TGTGCCAGCAGTTTATGGCAACAAGAGACCCAGTACTTC. This sequence joins TRBV12-3 or TRBV12-4 and TRBJ2-5; D is uncertain. V was cut by 2 bases and J by 2 bases, with 6 bases left in between. This CDR3 has 13 residues.

Turning to this clone: In the same sample, other DNA sequences code for this CDR3. This chain joins TRBV7-7 and TRBJ1-1, with D unresolved. CDR3 length equals 13 residues. Deletions cut 5 bases from V and 0 bases from J, with 7 bases between. CDR1 is SSHAT, CDR2 FNYEAQ, per germline (reference sequence). This CDR3 reads CASSLTVNTEAFF. The DNA for the CDR3 is TGTGCCAGCAGCCTTACAGTGAACACTGAAGCTTTCTTT.

The V and J genes are TRBV10-3 and TRBJ1-1, with 12 bases identical to TRBD1. This CDR3 contains 12 residues. V shed 6 bases, J shed 10 bases, and the junction held 3 bases outside the gene matches. Per the germline V gene, CDR1 is ENHRY and CDR2 is SYGVKD. The CDR3 sequence: CAIRGGQGAAFF. The DNA of the CDR3 is TGTGCCATCAGGGGGGGACAGGGGGCAGCTTTCTTT.

CDR3 residues: CASSPLAGGDTQYF. The CDR3 DNA reads as TGTGCCAGCAGCCCACTAGCGGGGGGAGATACGCAGTATTTT. This chain joins TRBV3-1 (or the pseudogene TRBV3-2) and TRBJ2-3; 12 bases are shared with TRBD2. Germline trimming cut 4 bases from V and 5 bases from J; bases unmatched to any gene: 1. Germline CDR1 reads LGHDT; CDR2 reads YNNKEL (reference sequence). This CDR3 is 14 amino acids long.

This chain links TRBV9 with TRBJ1-2; D remains ambiguous. The V end was cut by 4 bases, the J end by 0 bases, with 10 bases between. The CDR3 contains 14 residues. Germline values: CDR1 SGDLS, CDR2 YYNGEE. The CDR3 bases are TGTGCCAGCAGCCCGCGAAGCGCTAACTATGGCTACACCTTC. Translating it yields CASSPRSANYGYTF.

The J gene is TRBJ2-3, the V gene TRBV5-1; 7 bases agree with TRBD1. CDR1 and CDR2 (germline): SGHRS, YFSETQ. The CDR3 covers 15 residues. Trimming took 2 bases from V and 6 from J; bases not matched to a gene: 9. The CDR3 DNA reads TGCGCCAGCAGCTTTGGACAGGTCGAGGGGGATACGCAGTATTTT. This sequence encodes CASSFGQVEGDTQYF.

The sample holds a few counts of this clone. The CDR3 DNA follows: TGTGCCAGCACTCAGTCGGGATCACCCCTCCACTTT. Its protein is CASTQSGSPLHF. The chain uses TRBV6-5 and TRBJ1-6; unclear D gene. Germline loops: CDR1 MNHEY, CDR2 SVGAGI. V shed 7 bases and J shed 10 bases, with 11 bases lying between them. The CDR3 totals 12 residues.

This clone appeared a single time. The chain couples TRBV30 to TRBJ1-1; perhaps TRBD1 as D (5 bases). With 8 bases removed from V and 1 base from J, the gap between germline ends came to 11 bases. CDR1 and CDR2 (germline): GTSNPN, SVGIG (reference sequence). This CDR3 spans 12 amino acids. The CDR3, as DNA: TGTGCCGGTGCGCAGGGGAACACTGAAGCTTTCTTT. As protein: CAGAQGNTEAFF.

This chain connects TRBV5-6 to TRBJ2-5, with D unresolved. CDR1 and CDR2 from the germline V gene are SGHDT and YYEEEE. CDR3 size: 14 residues. V was clipped by 4 bases and J by 2 bases, with 12 bases between them. In DNA form, the CDR3 reads TGTGCCAGCAGCCTTCTCCGCACACAAGAGACCCAGTACTTC. Encoded protein: CASSLLRTQETQYF.

The chain is built from TRBV29-1 and TRBJ2-5; perhaps TRBD1 as D (5 bases). V lost 6 bases and J lost 1, with 9 bases in between. Germline V gene data show CDR1 as SQVTM and CDR2 as ANQGSEA. The CDR3 runs 12 residues. The CDR3 DNA sequence: TGCAGCGTGGGGCCAGTCCAAGAGACCCAGTACTTC. Translated, it gives CSVGPVQETQYF.